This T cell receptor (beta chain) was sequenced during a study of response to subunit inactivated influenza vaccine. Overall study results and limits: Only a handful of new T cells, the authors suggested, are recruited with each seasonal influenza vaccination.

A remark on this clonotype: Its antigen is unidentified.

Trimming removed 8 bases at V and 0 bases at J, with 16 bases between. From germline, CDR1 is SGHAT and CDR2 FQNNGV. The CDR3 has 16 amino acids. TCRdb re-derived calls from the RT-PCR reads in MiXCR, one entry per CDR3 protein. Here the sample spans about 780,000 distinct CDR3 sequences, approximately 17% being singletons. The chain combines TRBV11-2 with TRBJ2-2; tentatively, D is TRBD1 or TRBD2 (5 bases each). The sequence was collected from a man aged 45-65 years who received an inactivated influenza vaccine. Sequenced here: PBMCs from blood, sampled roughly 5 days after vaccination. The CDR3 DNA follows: TGTGCCAGCGAAGAGGGGACGGGTCCGAACACCGGGGAGCTGTTTTTT. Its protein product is CASEEGTGPNTGELFF.